Reported below is one TCR beta chain. Here immunoSEQ multiplex PCR was the method, and the copy in TCRdb shows in-frame clones only, minus some. The table includes more than 300,000 clones, 88% detected once. CDR1 SGHVS and CDR2 FQNEAQ come from the germline V gene. Trimming stripped 4 bases from V and 4 bases from J, with 19 bases between. This CDR3 is built from 16 residues. The data were taken from a study of blood T cell repertoires in COVID-19. Background on the study: The analysed material was cDNA or gDNA that came from T cells, B-cell-depleted T cells, or PBMCs.

The chain recombines TRBV7-8 with TRBJ1-2, with D possibly being TRBD1 (6 bases). The sequenced material came from peripheral blood. The clonotype was recovered from a woman between 65 and 79 years old with COVID-19, enrolled during active disease. As DNA, the CDR3 is TGTGCCAGCAGCTCCCCCGGGGGGGGCCTTGGCTATGGCTACACCTTC. Encoded protein: CASSSPGGGLGYGYTF. Filled out from reference TRBV7-8 and TRBJ1-2, the complete variable domain reads GAGVSQSPRYKVAKRGQDVALRCDPISGHVSLFWYQQALGQGPEFLTYFQNEAQLDKSGLPSDRFFAERPEGSVSTLKIQRTQQEDSAVYLCASSSPGGGLGYGYTFGSGTRLTVV.